A selection of T cell receptor beta chains follows, all from one sample in a study of radiation and T cells in renal cell carcinoma. Repertoires were generated with immunoSEQ multiplex PCR, while TCRdb's copy carries only in-frame clones and drops some. Of 90,000 to 95,000 clones detected, 82% appear once; the ten largest clones hold more than 5.5%. The starting material was blood, obtained from a patient whose treatment included radiotherapy and nephrectomy. The receptors stem from a man between 60 and 70 years old with renal cell carcinoma. The CDR3 runs from the conserved cysteine through the conserved F or W. A D gene is named only where the DNA matches it firmly. Clone size is shown for a subset of rows, as once, few, many or a class of expanded clone.

clone_size,v_call,cdr3_length,j_call,d_call,cdr3_nt,cdr3_aa
-,TRBV28,13,TRBJ1-5,-,TGTGCCAGCAGTCCGACGGGCTGGCAGCCCCAGCATTTT,CASSPTGWQPQHF
-,TRBV11-2,14,TRBJ2-5,-,TGTGCCAGCAGCCTAATGGGGAATTGGGAGACCCAGTACTTC,CASSLMGNWETQYF
-,TRBV6-6,13,TRBJ1-5,-,TGTGCCAGCAGGCCCCAGGGAAATCAGCCCCAGCATTTT,CASRPQGNQPQHF
-,TRBV7-2,14,TRBJ1-1,-,TGTGCCAGCAGCTCAAGCGGAGGGAGTCCTTATGCTTTCTTT,CASSSSGGSPYAFF
few,TRBV9,16,TRBJ2-5,-,TGTGCCAGCAGCGTAGCTACGGGAACACCTGGGGAGACCCAGTACTTC,CASSVATGTPGETQYF
once,TRBV5-6,15,TRBJ2-7,-,TGTGCCAGCAGCTTCGGCAGGTCAAGCTCCTACGAGCAGTACTTC,CASSFGRSSSYEQYF
-,TRBV7-3,14,TRBJ2-1,TRBD1,TGTGCCAGCAGCCCCTGGGACAGCAACAATGAGCAGTTCTTC,CASSPWDSNNEQFF
-,TRBV2,16,TRBJ1-1,-,TGTGCCAGCAGAAAGGGAACAGGGACCATGAACACTGAAGCTTTCTTT,CASRKGTGTMNTEAFF
-,TRBV10-3,15,TRBJ1-2,-,TGTGCCATCAGTGTCCTGGCCGAGGGTGAAGTAGGCTACACCTTC,CAISVLAEGEVGYTF
-,TRBV7-2,13,TRBJ1-1,-,TGTGCCAGCAGTGACGGCGGGGTCACTGAAGCTTTCTTT,CASSDGGVTEAFF
few,TRBV5-4,12,TRBJ1-1,-,TGTGCCAGCAGCTACGCGAACACTGAAGCTTTCTTT,CASSYANTEAFF
few,TRBV10-3,12,TRBJ1-1,TRBD1,TGTGCCATCAGTGACGGAGGAGACAGGGTGTTCTTT,CAISDGGDRVFF
few,TRBV10-3,15,TRBJ2-1,TRBD2,TGTGCCATCCAACCGACTAGCGGGGGATCCAATGAGCAGTTCTTC,CAIQPTSGGSNEQFF
-,TRBV6-5,14,TRBJ2-1,-,TGTGCCAGCAGTTACGCGACAGGTTTTTCTGAGCAGTTCTTC,CASSYATGFSEQFF
-,TRBV4-1,16,TRBJ1-1,-,TGCGCCAGCAGCCAAGGGGGGGCCCGGGGAAACACTGAAGCTTTCTTT,CASSQGGARGNTEAFF
-,TRBV7-9,14,TRBJ2-3,-,TGTGCCAGCATCGACGCGGCTAGCACAGATACGCAGTATTTT,CASIDAASTDTQYF
-,TRBV27,12,TRBJ2-7,-,TGTGCCAGCAGTTTGGGTCCGGGCGAGCAGTACTTC,CASSLGPGEQYF
-,TRBV13,16,TRBJ2-7,TRBD1,TGTGCCAGCAGCTTAGGCAGCAGGGGGTGGTTCAGCGAGCAGTACTTC,CASSLGSRGWFSEQYF
-,TRBV10-3,16,TRBJ2-1,TRBD2,TGTGCCATCTACCCCGAACCGGGAGGACGCTACAATGAGCAGTTCTTC,CAIYPEPGGRYNEQFF
-,TRBV29-1,11,TRBJ1-3,-,-,CSVATGTTPYF
-,TRBV7-9,15,TRBJ2-1,TRBD2,TGTGCCAGCAGCTTAGCGCTTGGGGGGGTCGATGAGCAGTTCTTC,CASSLALGGVDEQFF
-,TRBV18,15,TRBJ2-3,-,TGTGCCAGCTCAGATGGGGCCAGCAGCACAGATACGCAGTATTTT,CASSDGASSTDTQYF
-,TRBV7-6,13,TRBJ1-2,TRBD1,TGTGCCAGCAGCTTACGAGGGGGCGACGGCTACACCTTC,CASSLRGGDGYTF
-,TRBV10-1,14,TRBJ2-5,-,TGCGCCAGCAGTGACTCTTTGTACCAAGAGACCCAGTACTTC,CASSDSLYQETQYF
-,TRBV13,14,TRBJ1-5,-,TGTGCCAGCAGCATGGGACTTAGCAATCAGCCCCAGCATTTT,CASSMGLSNQPQHF
-,TRBV6-1,13,TRBJ2-5,-,TGTGCCAGCAGTGGCCTAGAGGCGGAGACCCAGTACTTC,CASSGLEAETQYF
-,TRBV29-1,13,TRBJ1-1,-,TGCAGCGTTAACAGGGTGCGGAACACTGAAGCTTTCTTT,CSVNRVRNTEAFF
-,TRBV2,15,TRBJ2-3,-,TGTGCCAGCAGTGACACTAGCCAATACCCAGATACGCAGTATTTT,CASSDTSQYPDTQYF
-,TRBV7-3,13,TRBJ1-1,-,TGTGCCAGCAGCCTCGCTGGGGCCACTGAAGCTTTCTTT,CASSLAGATEAFF
-,TRBV5-1,15,TRBJ1-3,-,TGCGCCAGCAGCCTGGGAGGGGCAGGTGGAAACACCATATATTTT,CASSLGGAGGNTIYF
-,TRBV27,13,TRBJ2-7,TRBD1,TGTGCCAGCAGTTGGGACAGAGGCTACGAGCAGTACTTC,CASSWDRGYEQYF
-,TRBV10-2,13,TRBJ1-5,-,TGCGCCAGCAGCCCCGGACAAAATCAGCCCCAGCATTTT,CASSPGQNQPQHF
-,TRBV29-1,12,TRBJ2-1,-,TGCAGCCCTCGAGCGGGTGACAATGAGCAGTTCTTC,CSPRAGDNEQFF
-,TRBV25-1,14,TRBJ1-5,-,TGTGCCAGCAGTCAATCAGGGGGCAATCAGCCCCAGCATTTT,CASSQSGGNQPQHF
-,TRBV6-5,14,TRBJ2-7,-,TGTGCCAGCAGTTACGGTCCAAGGTCCTACGAGCAGTACTTC,CASSYGPRSYEQYF
-,TRBV29-1,13,TRBJ2-7,TRBD1,TGCAGCGTTGGGGGACAGGGGGCTTACGAGCAGTACTTC,CSVGGQGAYEQYF
-,TRBV6-1,14,TRBJ1-2,-,TGTGCCAGCAGTGAAGGTGGGGGACGGTATGGCTACACCTTC,CASSEGGGRYGYTF
-,TRBV25-1,14,TRBJ1-3,-,TGTGCCAGCAGTAAGACAGTCTCTGGAAACACCATATATTTT,CASSKTVSGNTIYF
-,TRBV4-3,13,TRBJ2-2,-,TGCGCCAGCAGCTCCCGGAACACCGGGGAGCTGTTTTTT,CASSSRNTGELFF
-,TRBV6-5,13,TRBJ1-5,-,TGTGCCAGCAGTTACTCGGATAATCAGCCCCAGCATTTT,CASSYSDNQPQHF
-,TRBV7-2,13,TRBJ2-1,TRBD1,TGTGCCAGCAGCCGCGACAGGGGGAATGAGCAGTTCTTC,CASSRDRGNEQFF
-,TRBV14,15,TRBJ2-1,-,TGTGCCAGCAGCCAAGACACAGTGCTTAAAAATGAGCAGTTCTTC,CASSQDTVLKNEQFF
-,TRBV30,15,TRBJ2-1,-,TGTGCCTGGAGTGTAAGTCTCAGCTCCTACAATGAGCAGTTCTTC,CAWSVSLSSYNEQFF
-,TRBV10-3,15,TRBJ2-3,TRBD1,TGTGCCATCAGTTTACAGGGGGCCAGGACAGATACGCAGTATTTT,CAISLQGARTDTQYF
-,TRBV7-2,15,TRBJ2-2,-,TGTGCCAGCAGCTTAAGGGGACAACTCACCGGGGAGCTGTTTTTT,CASSLRGQLTGELFF
few,TRBV5-4,14,TRBJ2-2,-,TGTGCCAGCAGCTTGGCCTCGGCGACTGGGGAGCTGTTTTTT,CASSLASATGELFF
-,TRBV4-2,19,TRBJ2-7,TRBD2,TGTGCCAGCAGCCTCGGACTAGCGGGAGGGTCCCCTGCCTCCTACGAGCAGTACTTC,CASSLGLAGGSPASYEQYF
-,TRBV27,14,TRBJ2-1,-,TGTGCCAGCAGTTTACGGGATCTGCGGAATGAGCAGTTCTTC,CASSLRDLRNEQFF
-,TRBV28,14,TRBJ1-2,-,TGTGCCAGCAGTTTCTTGGGTGGGAACTATGGCTACACCTTC,CASSFLGGNYGYTF
once,TRBV4-2,13,TRBJ2-3,-,TGTGCCAGCAGCCAATACAGGGAAGATACGCAGTATTTT,CASSQYREDTQYF
-,TRBV28,13,TRBJ2-7,TRBD2,TGTGCCACGAGACTAGCGGGCTACTACGAGCAGTACTTC,CATRLAGYYEQYF